One and the same sample provided the 17 T cell receptor beta chains below, sequenced in a study of shared clonotypes between healthy human individuals. Naivety among CD8 cells was defined by CD45RO negativity and positive CCR7 selection, thereby excluding terminally differentiated effector memory CD45RA+ cells. Profiling relied on immunoSEQ multiplex PCR, and the TCRdb table lists in-frame clones only, not all of them. The data hold millions of clones, with about 95% observed a single time. The sample comprised naive CD8+ T cells sorted from blood. The source is a man aged 18 to 29 in good health.

As concerns this clone: The sample contains more than one DNA sequence encoding this CDR3. The V and J genes are TRBV27 and TRBJ2-7, with D perhaps TRBD1 or TRBD2 (5 bases each). Germline loops: CDR1 MNHEY, CDR2 SMNVEV (reference sequence). Between the trimmed V and J ends, which lost 3 bases and 1 base, there was a span of 16 bases. This CDR3 has 16 amino acids. The CDR3 nucleotides read TGTGCCAGCAGTTTTTCATCCGGGACGACGTCCTACGAGCAGTACTTC. Residues: CASSFSSGTTSYEQYF.

This chain joins TRBV7-9 and TRBJ2-6; D call uncertain. Germline lookup yields CDR1 SEHNR and CDR2 FQNEAQ (reference sequence). The CDR3 contains 15 residues. The V gene lost 3 bases and the J gene lost 7 bases, with 13 bases spanning the gap. CDR3 region: CASSFEALGANVLTF. CDR3 in DNA: TGTGCCAGCAGCTTTGAAGCTCTGGGAGCCAACGTCCTGACTTTC.

This clone was seen a single time. The chain links TRBV19 to TRBJ2-2, with D unclear. V gave up 8 bases and J gave up 2 bases, with 12 bases separating them. This CDR3 spans 14 amino acids. Germline V gene lookup returns CDR1 LNHDA and CDR2 SQIVND (reference sequence). DNA of the CDR3: TGTGCCAGTCTCGAGCAGGACAACACCGGGGAGCTGTTTTTT. Translating gives CASLEQDNTGELFF.

The chain carries TRBV9 and TRBJ2-7; TRBD2 aligns across 9 bases. The CDR3 has 15 amino acids. The trim removed 4 bases at V and 2 bases at J, leaving 7 bases unmatched. The germline V gene encodes CDR1 SGDLS and CDR2 YYNGEE. Written as DNA, the CDR3 is TGTGCCAGCAGCCCTGGGACTAGCTCAACCTACGAGCAGTACTTC. This translates into CASSPGTSSTYEQYF.

The chain is built from TRBV10-1 and TRBJ2-5; TRBD2 matches 8 bases. The V segment lost 3 bases and the J segment 1 base; nucleotides outside the gene matches: 7. The germline CDR1 and CDR2 sequences are WNHNN and SYGVQD (reference sequence). CDR3 length: 16 amino acids. The CDR3 spells CASSDQRESSQETQYF. Here the CDR3 DNA reads TGCGCCAGCAGTGATCAGCGGGAGAGCTCCCAAGAGACCCAGTACTTC.

This chain connects TRBV10-1 to TRBJ2-1, with TRBD1 matching over 9 bases. The V segment lost 9 bases and the J segment 2 bases; nucleotides outside the gene matches: 2. The germline CDR1 and CDR2 sequences are WNHNN and SYGVQD (reference sequence). The CDR3 is 13 amino acids. The CDR3 DNA follows: TGCGCCAGAGGACAGGGGACCTACAATGAGCAGTTCTTC. Amino acid sequence: CARGQGTYNEQFF.

CDR3 region: CASSRDEGNEQYF. The CDR3 region has the DNA TGTGCCAGCAGCCGGGACGAGGGAAACGAGCAGTACTTC. The chain couples TRBV5-4 to TRBJ2-7; possibly TRBD1 or TRBD2 for D (5 bases each). V lost 4 bases to trimming and J lost 5 bases, with 13 bases between them. The CDR3 runs to 13 residues. Per germline, CDR1 SGHNT and CDR2 YYREEE (reference sequence).

The V call is TRBV13, the J call TRBJ2-5, with D tentatively TRBD1 or TRBD2 (5 bases each). This CDR3 spans 13 amino acids. Germline CDR1 and CDR2: PRHDT and FYEKMQ (reference sequence). V lost 6 bases and J lost 2, with 10 bases in between. The CDR3 sequence is CASSMGVQETQYF. The CDR3 DNA is TGTGCCAGCAGTATGGGGGTACAAGAGACCCAGTACTTC.

The chain has TRBV4-1 and TRBJ2-5; TRBD2 agrees at 8 bases. V lost 5 bases, J lost 4 bases, and 9 bases stayed unmatched. CDR1 is MGHRA and CDR2 is YSYEKL in the germline V gene. This CDR3 has 15 amino acids. CDR3 amino acids: CASSYYSGTGETQYF. CDR3 DNA sequence: TGCGCCAGCAGCTATTATAGCGGGACCGGAGAGACCCAGTACTTC.

This clone was found a few times. Distinct nucleotide sequences in the sample also encode this CDR3. The V call is TRBV27, the J call TRBJ2-7; D not resolved. Looked up from germline, CDR1 is MNHEY and CDR2 is SMNVEV (reference sequence). V dropped 5 bases and J dropped 0 bases, with 2 bases sitting between them. The CDR3 loop spans 11 amino acids. The CDR3 here is CASSGSYEQYF. The CDR3 DNA follows: TGTGCCAGCAGTGGCTCCTACGAGCAGTACTTC.

This clone was recorded once. The chain links TRBV4-1 to TRBJ2-3; 14 bases match TRBD2. J gave up 6 bases and V 5 bases, and 13 bases lay outside the gene matches. Germline V gene lookup returns CDR1 MGHRA and CDR2 YSYEKL. This CDR3 is built from 18 residues. Written as DNA, the CDR3 is TGCGCCAGCAGCTTTCCACGGACTAGCGGGAGGCATGGGGATACGCAGTATTTT. It yields the protein CASSFPRTSGRHGDTQYF.

This clone was seen more than once but under ten times. The chain links TRBV19 to TRBJ2-1; possibly TRBD1 for D (5 bases). This CDR3 is built from 13 residues. Between the trimmed V and J ends, which lost 3 bases and 2 bases, there was a span of 5 bases. The V gene's germline CDR1 is LNHDA and CDR2 SQIVND (reference sequence). In nucleotides, the CDR3 is TGTGCCAGTAGTATGGACACCTACAATGAGCAGTTCTTC. Amino acids: CASSMDTYNEQFF.

This chain joins TRBV7-9 and TRBJ1-4, with 8 nucleotides matching TRBD1. The CDR3 covers 17 residues. Germline V gene lookup returns CDR1 SEHNR and CDR2 FQNEAQ (reference sequence). V lost 5 bases to trimming and J lost 0 bases; unmatched junction nucleotides: 8. CDR3 nucleotides: TGTGCCAGCAGCCCGCTCCCGGGACAGGCAACTAATGAAAAACTGTTTTTT. Protein product: CASSPLPGQATNEKLFF.

The rearrangement joins TRBV9 to TRBJ2-3, with 7 bases identical to TRBD2. This CDR3 is built from 14 residues. V lost 0 bases, J lost 5 bases, and 3 bases stayed unmatched. Germline-derived CDR1 and CDR2 are SGDLS and YYNGEE. In nucleotides, the CDR3 is TGTGCCAGCAGCGTAGGAAGCGGGGTAGATACGCAGTATTTT. It yields the protein CASSVGSGVDTQYF. The full variable domain, its missing parts supplied by reference TRBV9 and TRBJ2-3, is DSGVTQTPKHLITATGQRVTLRCSPRSGDLSVYWYQQSLDQGLQFLIQYYNGEERAKGNILERFSAQQFPDLHSELNLSSLELGDSALYFCASSVGSGVDTQYFGPGTRLTVL.

The V call is TRBV2, the J call TRBJ2-1, with D perhaps assigned TRBD1 or TRBD2 (6 bases each). The ends were cut back, 3 bases at V and 2 bases at J, with 11 bases in the middle. Germline-derived CDR1 and CDR2 are SNHLY and FYNNEI. The CDR3 totals 15 residues. The CDR3 nucleotides are TGTGCCAGCAGTGACTTCGGGGGCGCCTACAATGAGCAGTTCTTC. Its protein is CASSDFGGAYNEQFF.

On this clone: The identical CDR3 is also encoded by other nucleotide sequences in the sample. The chain employs TRBV6-5 and TRBJ1-2; D unclear. The V gene lost 0 bases and the J gene lost 6 bases, with 5 bases spanning the gap. The CDR3 has 12 residues. In germline, CDR1 is MNHEY, CDR2 SVGAGI. The CDR3, as DNA: TGTGCCAGCAGTTACTCCGGGGATGGCTACACCTTC. This encodes CASSYSGDGYTF.

The table lists this clone with a few counts. V is TRBV28 and J is TRBJ2-2; D call uncertain. CDR3 size: 13 residues. V gave up 2 bases and J gave up 6 bases, with 7 bases separating them. The germline CDR1 and CDR2 sequences are MDHEN and SYDVKM. CDR3 coding DNA: TGTGCCAGCAGTTTAGGGCAGTCCGGGGAGCTGTTTTTT. This gives the protein CASSLGQSGELFF.